Sequencing of this TCR beta chain was carried out in a study of shared clonotypes between healthy human individuals. Assay execution proceeded at the deep level. Profiling relied on immunoSEQ multiplex PCR, and the TCRdb table lists in-frame clones only, not all of them. The table has approximately 2,000,000 clones, around 93% seen once. CD45RO-negative CD8 cells positively selected for CCR7 made up the naive population, which excluded terminally differentiated effector memory CD45RA+ cells. This CDR3 comprises 18 residues. Germline CDR1 is MGHRA and CDR2 is YSYEKL. After removal of 3 bases from V and 2 bases from J, the junction contained 8 bases not matched to a gene.

The TCR was taken from a man aged 18 to 29 in good health. Some clones in this sample may be carry-over from other donors' samples. V usage is TRBV4-1 and J usage is TRBJ2-5; 14 bases are a match to TRBD2. What was sequenced was naive CD8+ T cells from PBMCs. CDR3 DNA: TGCGCCAGCAGCCAGGGACTAGCGGGAGAGGGGCTGCAAGAGACCCAGTACTTC. Translating gives CASSQGLAGEGLQETQYF.